Following are 7 T cell receptor beta chains from one sample sequenced in a study of T cells in Graves' hyperthyroidism and ophthalmopathy. The CDR3 regions of TCR beta were amplified from RNA transcripts. The TCR CDR3 was amplified in a first-round RT-PCR using the HTBI primer set. Via MiXCR, TCRdb re-called the multiplex PCR reads, giving one row per CDR3 protein. The sample records approximately 560,000 distinct CDR3 sequences, 46% being singletons. The sample comprised peripheral blood or thyroid tissue (not recorded which). The receptors shown here come from a woman aged 18-29 years with Graves' hyperthyroidism.

There are a few counts of this clonotype. V usage is TRBV2 and J usage is TRBJ1-5; D is uncertain. With 3 bases removed from V and 5 bases from J, the gap between germline ends came to 8 bases. The germline gives CDR1 SNHLY, CDR2 FYNNEI. This CDR3 is built from 13 residues. CDR3 DNA sequence: TGTGCCAGCAGTGAGTCGCAGGATCAGCCCCAGCATTTT. Its translation is CASSESQDQPQHF.

The rearrangement joins TRBV14 to TRBJ1-2, with 7 nucleotides matching TRBD1. Losses at the gene ends were 6 bases for V and 3 bases for J; bases not matched to a gene: 4. This CDR3 has 13 amino acids. Germline lookup yields CDR1 SGHDN and CDR2 FVKESK. CDR3 protein: CASSEGAYYGYTF. For the CDR3, the DNA is TGTGCCAGCAGTGAGGGGGCTTACTATGGCTACACCTTC.

This rearrangement joins TRBV19 to TRBJ1-5; D perhaps matches TRBD1 (5 bases). The length of the CDR3 is 15 residues. Germline assignment: CDR1 LNHDA and CDR2 SQIVND (reference sequence). CDR3 nucleotides: TGTGCTAGCTCACCCGAGGGAGGGACCAATCAGCCCCAGCATTTT. Amino acids: CASSPEGGTNQPQHF.

V is TRBV29-1 and J is TRBJ2-7, with TRBD2 identical over 10 bases. Germline V CDR1 and CDR2: SQVTM, ANQGSEA. This CDR3 is built from 14 residues. Trimming removed 6 bases from V and 4 bases from J; junction bases left unmatched: 9. CDR3: CSVASGSIPYEQYF. The DNA for the CDR3 is TGCAGCGTAGCTAGCGGGAGTATCCCATACGAGCAGTACTTC.

This clonotype was recorded at least ten times. CDR3 in amino acids: CATNGDHGYTF. CDR3 nucleotide sequence: TGTGCCACCAATGGCGATCATGGCTACACCTTC. V usage is TRBV24-1 and J usage is TRBJ1-2, with D unclear. Germline-derived CDR1 and CDR2 are KGHDR and SFDVKD. Trimming cost V 8 bases and J 6 bases, with 9 bases left between them. The CDR3 consists of 11 residues.

This clonotype was observed a handful of times. V is TRBV7-8 and J is TRBJ2-2, with TRBD2 matching 9 bases. This CDR3 comprises 16 residues. Germline loops: CDR1 SGHVS, CDR2 FQNEAQ. The J segment lost 0 bases and the V segment lost 1 base, leaving 0 bases of the junction unmatched. DNA for the CDR3: TGTGCCAGCAGCTTAGTAGCGGGAGCGAACACCGGGGAGCTGTTTTTT. The encoded protein is CASSLVAGANTGELFF.

The V gene is TRBV7-9, the J gene TRBJ2-2; no clear D gene. The CDR3 is made up of 13 amino acids. Germline CDR1 reads SEHNR; CDR2 reads FQNEAQ (reference sequence). The V and J ends lost 5 bases and 6 bases respectively, with 10 bases between them. The CDR3 sequence: CASSQDKAGELFF. The CDR3 nucleotides read TGTGCCAGCAGCCAAGATAAAGCCGGGGAGCTGTTTTTT.